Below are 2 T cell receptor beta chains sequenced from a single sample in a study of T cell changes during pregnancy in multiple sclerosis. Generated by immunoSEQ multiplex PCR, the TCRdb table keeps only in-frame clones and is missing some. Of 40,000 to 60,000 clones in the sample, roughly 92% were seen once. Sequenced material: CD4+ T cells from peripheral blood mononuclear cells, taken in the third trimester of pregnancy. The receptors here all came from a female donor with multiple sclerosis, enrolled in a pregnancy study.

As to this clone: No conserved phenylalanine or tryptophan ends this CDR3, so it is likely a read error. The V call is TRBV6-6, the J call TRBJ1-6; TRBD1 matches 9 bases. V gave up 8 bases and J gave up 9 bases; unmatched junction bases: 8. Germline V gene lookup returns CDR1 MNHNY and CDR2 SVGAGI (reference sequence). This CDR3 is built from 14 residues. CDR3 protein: CASRSGQGFSPLHL. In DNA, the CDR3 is TGTGCCAGCCGGTCGGGACAGGGTTTTTCACCCCTCCACCTT.

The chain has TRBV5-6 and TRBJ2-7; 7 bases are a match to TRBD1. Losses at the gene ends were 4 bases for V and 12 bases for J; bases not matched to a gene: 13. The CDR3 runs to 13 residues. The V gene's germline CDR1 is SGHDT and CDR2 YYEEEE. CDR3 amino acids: CASSRAGGAKGYF. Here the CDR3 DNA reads TGTGCCAGCAGCCGAGCAGGGGGAGCCAAGGGGTACTTC.